This is a list of T cell receptor beta chains from one sample in a study of type 1 regulatory T cells. TCRdb ran MiXCR on the reads and lists one entry per CDR3 protein. In the table there are roughly 71,000 distinct CDR3 sequences, about 20% of which are singletons. For these TCRs, the target antigens are not known. The sequenced sample consisted of cultured type 1 regulatory T (Tr1) cells, either the whole culture or a sorted fraction (not recorded which). The receptors were sampled from a human donor in good health. Each CDR3 is given with its conserved first and last residue. The D gene is left open where the match is weak. Some rows have no size entry. The others give once, few or many, or a class for an expanded clone.

d_call: .
j_call: TRBJ2-1
v_call: TRBV3-1
clone_size: few
cdr3_nt: TGTGCCAGCAGCCAAGGGATCAACAATGAGCAGTTCTTC
cdr3_aa: CASSQGINNEQFF

d_call: TRBD2
j_call: TRBJ2-1
v_call: TRBV20-1
clone_size: few
cdr3_nt: TGCAGTGCTAGAAGACCGGGAGGGAACAATGAGCAGTTCTTC
cdr3_aa: CSARRPGGNNEQFF

d_call: .
j_call: TRBJ2-2
v_call: TRBV7-2
clone_size: .
cdr3_nt: TGTGCCAGCAGCTTATACGGGAGTGAAAGCGGGGAGCTGTTTTTT
cdr3_aa: CASSLYGSESGELFF

d_call: TRBD2
j_call: TRBJ2-1
v_call: TRBV10-3
clone_size: .
cdr3_nt: TGTGCCATCAGAACGGGACTAGCGGACAATGAGCAGTTCTTC
cdr3_aa: CAIRTGLADNEQFF

d_call: .
j_call: TRBJ1-1
v_call: TRBV12-3/TRBV12-4
clone_size: .
cdr3_nt: TGTGCCAGCAGTTTAATTGTGGGGTCTGAAGCTTTCTTT
cdr3_aa: CASSLIVGSEAFF

d_call: TRBD2
j_call: TRBJ2-3
v_call: TRBV5-1
clone_size: .
cdr3_nt: TGCGCCAGCAGCGGGCCTAGCGGACAAACAGATACGCAGTATTTT
cdr3_aa: CASSGPSGQTDTQYF

d_call: .
j_call: TRBJ1-4
v_call: TRBV5-1
clone_size: large
cdr3_nt: TGCGCCAGCAGCCCCTCGCGAGGAGAAAAACTGTTTTTT
cdr3_aa: CASSPSRGEKLFF

d_call: .
j_call: TRBJ2-7
v_call: TRBV10-3
clone_size: .
cdr3_nt: TGTGCCACCACAGGGAGCTCCTACGAGCAGTACTTC
cdr3_aa: CATTGSSYEQYF

d_call: .
j_call: TRBJ2-2
v_call: TRBV20-1
clone_size: .
cdr3_nt: TGCAGTGCTAGGGTTCCTATCCTGAACACCGGGGAGCTGTTTTTT
cdr3_aa: CSARVPILNTGELFF

d_call: TRBD1
j_call: TRBJ1-1
v_call: TRBV20-1
clone_size: .
cdr3_nt: TGCAGTGCTAGGGACAGGGGGCGAACTGAAGCTTTCTTT
cdr3_aa: CSARDRGRTEAFF

d_call: TRBD2
j_call: TRBJ2-5
v_call: TRBV30
clone_size: few
cdr3_nt: TGTGCCTGGAAGGTAGCGGGCGGTGAGACCCAGTACTTC
cdr3_aa: CAWKVAGGETQYF

d_call: .
j_call: TRBJ1-6
v_call: TRBV15
clone_size: .
cdr3_nt: TGTGCCACCAGCAGATGGAGGGGGGGGAATTCACCCCTCCACTTT
cdr3_aa: CATSRWRGGNSPLHF

d_call: .
j_call: TRBJ2-5
v_call: TRBV20-1
clone_size: .
cdr3_nt: TGCAGTGCTAGGCCCAAAGAGACCCAGTACTTC
cdr3_aa: CSARPKETQYF

d_call: .
j_call: TRBJ2-2
v_call: TRBV7-6
clone_size: .
cdr3_nt: TGTGCCAGCAGCTTAAAGTCCGGGGGCACGAACACCGGGGAGCTGTTTTTT
cdr3_aa: CASSLKSGGTNTGELFF

d_call: TRBD2
j_call: TRBJ2-1
v_call: TRBV20-1
clone_size: .
cdr3_nt: TGCAGTGCTAGAATTAAACTAGCGGGAGGGCACGATGAGCAGTTCTTC
cdr3_aa: CSARIKLAGGHDEQFF